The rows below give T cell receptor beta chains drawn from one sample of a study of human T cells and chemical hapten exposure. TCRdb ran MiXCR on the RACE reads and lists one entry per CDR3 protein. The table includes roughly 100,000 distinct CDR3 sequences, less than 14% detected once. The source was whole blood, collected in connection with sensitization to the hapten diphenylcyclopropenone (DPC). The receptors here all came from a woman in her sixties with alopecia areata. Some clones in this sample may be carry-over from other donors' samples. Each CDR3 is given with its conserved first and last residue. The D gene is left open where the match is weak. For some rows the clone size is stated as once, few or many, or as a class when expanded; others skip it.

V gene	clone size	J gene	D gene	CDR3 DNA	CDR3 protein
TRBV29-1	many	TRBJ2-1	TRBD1	TGCAGCGTTGCCCGGCAGGGGGTATCTGAGCAGTTCTTC	CSVARQGVSEQFF
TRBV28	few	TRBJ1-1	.	TGTGCCAGCAGTTCAGGGGCCGAACTGAACACTGAAGCTTTCTTT	CASSSGAELNTEAFF
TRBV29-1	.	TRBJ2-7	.	TGCAGCGTACCGGGCCGGGCAGGCGAGCAGTACTTC	CSVPGRAGEQYF
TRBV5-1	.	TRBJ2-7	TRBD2	TGCGCCAGCAGCGCCGCTAGCGGGCCGGCCCTCCACGAGCAGTACTTC	CASSAASGPALHEQYF
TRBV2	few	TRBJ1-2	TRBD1	TGTGCCAGCAGTGAAACAGGGGAAGCCTATGGCTACACCTTC	CASSETGEAYGYTF
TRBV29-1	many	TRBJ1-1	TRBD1	TGCAGCGTGAACAGGGGAGACACTGAAGCTTTCTTT	CSVNRGDTEAFF
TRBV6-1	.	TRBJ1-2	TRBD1	TGTGCCAGCAGTGGGACAGGGAACTATGGCTACACCTTC	CASSGTGNYGYTF
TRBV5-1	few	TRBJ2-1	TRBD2	TGCGCCAGCAGCGATTTAGCGGGGGCCGTGGAGAATGAGCAGTTCTTC	CASSDLAGAVENEQFF
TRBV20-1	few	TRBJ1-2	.	TGCAGTGCTAAGTTTACTAACTATGGCTACACCTTC	CSAKFTNYGYTF
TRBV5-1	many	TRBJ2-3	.	TGCGCCAGCAGCAGAAACAGGTTCACTAGCACAGATACGCAGTATTTT	CASSRNRFTSTDTQYF
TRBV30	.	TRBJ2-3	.	TGTGCCTGGAGTGTAGGCACAGATACGCAGTATTTT	CAWSVGTDTQYF
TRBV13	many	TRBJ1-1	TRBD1	TGTGCCAGCAGTAAACCCCCGGGGACAGGGGGCACCGTGAACACTGAAGCTTTCTTT	CASSKPPGTGGTVNTEAFF
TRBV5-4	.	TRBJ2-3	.	TGTGCCAGCAGCTTGGGGGGGGGCCTCAACACAGATACGCAGTATTTT	CASSLGGGLNTDTQYF
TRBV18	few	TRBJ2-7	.	TGTGCCAGCTCACTTTCAGGGGGGTTCTACGAGCAGTACTTC	CASSLSGGFYEQYF
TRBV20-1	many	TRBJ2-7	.	TGCAGTGCTCAGGGTGCAGCGATCGAGCAGTACTTC	CSAQGAAIEQYF
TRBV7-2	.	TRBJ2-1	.	TGTGCCAGCAGCTTAGTGGGACACGGGGGTTTCGATGAGCAGTTCTTC	CASSLVGHGGFDEQFF
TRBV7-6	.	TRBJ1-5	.	TGTGCCAGCAGCTTAGCGGTGGGGGAAGATCAGCCCCAGCATTTT	CASSLAVGEDQPQHF
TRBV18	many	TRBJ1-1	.	TGTGCCAGCTCACCACCGGGGGCTGAAGCTTTCTTT	CASSPPGAEAFF
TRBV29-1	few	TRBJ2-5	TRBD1	TGCAGCGCGGGACAGGGGATAGAGACCCAGTACTTC	CSAGQGIETQYF
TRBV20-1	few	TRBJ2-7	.	TGCAGTGGGGGAACAGGGTTAGGCTACGAGCAGTACTTC	CSGGTGLGYEQYF
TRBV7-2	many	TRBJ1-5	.	TGTGCCAGCAGCTTGGGCCCCAATCAGCCCCAGCATTTT	CASSLGPNQPQHF
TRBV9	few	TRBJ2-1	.	TGTGCCAGCAGCGTAGCGGGCGGGGTTCGGAATGAGCAGTTCTTC	CASSVAGGVRNEQFF
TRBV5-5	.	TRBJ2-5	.	TGTGCCAGCAGTAACCGTGATAGGGGACAGACCCAGTACTTC	CASSNRDRGQTQYF